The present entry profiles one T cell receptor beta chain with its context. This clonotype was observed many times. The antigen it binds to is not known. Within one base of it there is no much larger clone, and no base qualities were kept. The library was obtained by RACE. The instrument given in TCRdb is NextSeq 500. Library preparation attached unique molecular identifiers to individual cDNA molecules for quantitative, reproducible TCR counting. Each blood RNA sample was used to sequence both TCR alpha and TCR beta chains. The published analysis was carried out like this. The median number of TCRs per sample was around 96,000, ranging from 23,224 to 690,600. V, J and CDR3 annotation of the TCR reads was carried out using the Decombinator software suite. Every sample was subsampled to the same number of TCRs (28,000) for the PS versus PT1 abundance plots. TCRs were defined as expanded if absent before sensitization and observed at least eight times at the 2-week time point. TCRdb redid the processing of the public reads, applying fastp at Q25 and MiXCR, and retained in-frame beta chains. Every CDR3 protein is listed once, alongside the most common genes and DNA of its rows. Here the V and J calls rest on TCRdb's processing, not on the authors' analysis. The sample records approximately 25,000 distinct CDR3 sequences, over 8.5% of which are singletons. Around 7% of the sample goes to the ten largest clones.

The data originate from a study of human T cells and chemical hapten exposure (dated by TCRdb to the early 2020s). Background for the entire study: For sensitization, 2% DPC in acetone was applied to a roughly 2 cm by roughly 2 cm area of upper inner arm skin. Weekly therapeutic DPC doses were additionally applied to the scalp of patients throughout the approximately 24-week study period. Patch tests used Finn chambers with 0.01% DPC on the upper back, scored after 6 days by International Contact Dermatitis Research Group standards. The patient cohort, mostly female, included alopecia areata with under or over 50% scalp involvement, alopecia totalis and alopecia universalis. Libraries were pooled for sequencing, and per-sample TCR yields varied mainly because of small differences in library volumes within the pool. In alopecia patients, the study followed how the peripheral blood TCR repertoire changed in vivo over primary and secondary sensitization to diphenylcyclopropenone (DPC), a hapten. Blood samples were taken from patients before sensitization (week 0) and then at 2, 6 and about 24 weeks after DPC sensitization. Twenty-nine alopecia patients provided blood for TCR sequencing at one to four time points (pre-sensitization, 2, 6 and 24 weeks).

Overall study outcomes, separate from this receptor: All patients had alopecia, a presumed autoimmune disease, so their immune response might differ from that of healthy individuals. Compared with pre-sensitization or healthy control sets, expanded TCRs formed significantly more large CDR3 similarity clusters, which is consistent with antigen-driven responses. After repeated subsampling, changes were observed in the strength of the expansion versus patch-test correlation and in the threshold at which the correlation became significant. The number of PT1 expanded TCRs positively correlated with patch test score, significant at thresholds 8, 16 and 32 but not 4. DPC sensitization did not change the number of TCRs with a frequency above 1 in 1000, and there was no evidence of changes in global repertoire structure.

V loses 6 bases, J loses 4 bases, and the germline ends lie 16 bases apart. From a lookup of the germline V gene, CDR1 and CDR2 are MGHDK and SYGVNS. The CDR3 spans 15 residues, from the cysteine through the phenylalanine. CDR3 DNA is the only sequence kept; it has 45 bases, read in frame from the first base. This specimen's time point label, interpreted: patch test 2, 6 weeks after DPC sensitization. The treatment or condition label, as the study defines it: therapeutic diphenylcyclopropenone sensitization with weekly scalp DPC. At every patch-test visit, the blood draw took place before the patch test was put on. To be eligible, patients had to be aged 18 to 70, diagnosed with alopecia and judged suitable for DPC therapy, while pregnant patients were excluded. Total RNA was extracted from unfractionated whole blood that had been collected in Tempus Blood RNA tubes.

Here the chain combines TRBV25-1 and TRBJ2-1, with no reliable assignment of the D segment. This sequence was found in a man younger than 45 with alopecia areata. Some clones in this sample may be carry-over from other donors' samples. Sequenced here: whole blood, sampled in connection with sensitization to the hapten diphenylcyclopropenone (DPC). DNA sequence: TGTGCCAGCAGCCGTGGGCCCGGAGTATACAATGAGCAGTTCTTC. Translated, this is CASSRGPGVYNEQFF.